The 17 T cell receptor beta chains reported below all come from one sample, sequenced in a study of shared clonotypes between healthy human individuals. Profiling relied on immunoSEQ multiplex PCR, and the TCRdb table lists in-frame clones only, not all of them. The sample shows approximately 1.1 million clones, about 80% of them seen only once. Sequencing input: memory CD4+ T cells from PBMCs. Regarding subset: CD45RA-negative fraction. All receptors come from a man aged 18 to 30 in good health. Some clones in this sample may be carry-over from other donors' samples.

The chain has TRBV6-5 and TRBJ1-1, with no clear D. V was shortened by 2 bases and J by 1 base, with 5 bases between the two germline ends. The CDR3 totals 13 residues. The germline V gene encodes CDR1 MNHEY and CDR2 SVGAGI. The CDR3 DNA is TGTGCCAGCAGTTACCAGAGGAACACTGAAGCTTTCTTT. Translating it yields CASSYQRNTEAFF.

The table lists this clone with a count of one. The chain couples TRBV5-1 to TRBJ1-3; tentatively, D is TRBD1 (5 bases). Germline V gene data show CDR1 as SGHRS and CDR2 as YFSETQ. Trimming took off 4 bases at V and 2 bases at J, with 16 bases between the two ends. This CDR3 is built from 16 residues. The CDR3 DNA sequence: TGCGCCAGCAGCCTCCCGAGGTCGGGGGCTGGAAACACCATATATTTT. It translates to CASSLPRSGAGNTIYF.

This chain joins TRBV18 and TRBJ1-4; D is undetermined. Germline values: CDR1 KGHSH, CDR2 LQKENI. V was cut by 0 bases and J by 0 bases, with 8 bases left in between. The CDR3 covers 16 residues. The CDR3 DNA reads as TGTGCCAGCTCACCACCGTACGGGGCAACTAATGAAAAACTGTTTTTT. Its protein product is CASSPPYGATNEKLFF.

The chain is built from TRBV10-3 and TRBJ2-2; 8 bases align to TRBD2. V shed 8 bases and J 6 bases; nucleotides not matched to a gene: 5. CDR3 size: 13 residues. Germline CDR1 is ENHRY and CDR2 is SYGVKD. The CDR3 here is CAIRRTSPGELFF. CDR3 DNA sequence: TGTGCCATCCGGCGGACTAGCCCCGGGGAGCTGTTTTTT.

The V call is TRBV5-1, the J call TRBJ2-2, with TRBD1 matching 8 bases. The V gene end was trimmed by 2 bases and the J gene end by 6 bases; junction bases not matched to a gene: 9. This CDR3 has 16 residues. Looked up from germline, CDR1 is SGHRS and CDR2 is YFSETQ. The CDR3 DNA is TGCGCCAGCAGCTTTAATCCAGGGGGCAGGTCCGGGGAGCTGTTTTTT. Translated: CASSFNPGGRSGELFF.

The V and J genes are TRBV4-2 and TRBJ2-7; 12 nucleotides align to TRBD2. The junction had 5 bases not matched to a gene; V was cut back by 0 bases and J by 5 bases. The CDR3 has 16 residues. CDR1 and CDR2 (germline): LGHNA, YNFKEQ. For the CDR3, the DNA is TGTGCCAGCAGCCAAGAAAGGCTAGCGGGAGGGGACGAGCAGTACTTC. This gives the protein CASSQERLAGGDEQYF.

This chain links TRBV28 with TRBJ2-1; tentatively, D is TRBD1 (5 bases). This CDR3 is built from 10 residues. Trimming shortened V by 9 bases and J by 8 bases, and 8 bases separated the two germline ends. Germline lookup yields CDR1 MDHEN and CDR2 SYDVKM. The DNA for the CDR3 is TGTGCCAGTAGGGGCGATGAGCAGTTCTTC. Translation gives CASRGDEQFF.

The chain carries TRBV29-1 and TRBJ2-1; 8 nucleotides match TRBD2. V shed 6 bases, J shed 0 bases, and the junction held 7 bases outside the gene matches. The germline V gene encodes CDR1 SQVTM and CDR2 ANQGSEA. The CDR3 is made up of 15 amino acids. The CDR3 nucleotides read TGCAGCGTCGGAACTAGCGGATACTCCTACAATGAGCAGTTCTTC. Translating gives CSVGTSGYSYNEQFF.

The chain uses TRBV25-1 and TRBJ1-1, with unresolved D. The CDR3 length is 15 residues. The germline V gene encodes CDR1 MGHDK and CDR2 SYGVNS. The ends were cut back, 3 bases at V and 3 bases at J, with 14 bases in the middle. CDR3 amino acids: CASSDSTQSDTEAFF. In nucleotides, the CDR3 is TGTGCCAGCAGTGACAGCACCCAGTCGGACACTGAAGCTTTCTTT.

This clone appeared a few times. The J gene is TRBJ1-1, the V gene TRBV30, with D perhaps TRBD1 (5 bases). The length of the CDR3 is 10 residues. Trimming pared 1 base from V and 11 bases from J, leaving 8 bases between. In germline, CDR1 is GTSNPN, CDR2 SVGIG (reference sequence). CDR3 sequence (DNA): TGTGCCTGGAGTGCAGGGAGTGCTTTCTTT. Residues: CAWSAGSAFF.

The rearrangement links TRBV9 to TRBJ2-1; 10 nucleotides line up with TRBD2. CDR1 SGDLS and CDR2 YYNGEE come from the germline V gene. The V and J ends lost 4 bases and 13 bases, in that order; junction bases with no gene match: 17. The CDR3 extends over 16 amino acids. Here the CDR3 DNA reads TGTGCCAGCAGCCCACTAAGCAGCGGGGGGGAGGCCGCCCAGTTCTTC. Translated, it gives CASSPLSSGGEAAQFF.

The chain employs TRBV25-1 and TRBJ2-7; the D gene is possibly TRBD2 (6 bases). Germline CDR1 and CDR2: MGHDK and SYGVNS. CDR3 length: 14 residues. The V end was cut by 2 bases, the J end by 0 bases, with 8 bases between. CDR3 in DNA: TGTGCCAGCAGTGAACGGGGGAGCTCCTACGAGCAGTACTTC. This codes for CASSERGSSYEQYF.

J is TRBJ2-5 and V is TRBV7-2, with TRBD1 matching 9 bases. The germline CDR1 and CDR2 sequences are SGHTA and FQGNSA. This CDR3 has 16 amino acids. Trimming cost V 3 bases and J 5 bases; bases outside gene matches: 10. CDR3 loop: CASSFKGTGSGETQYF. The CDR3, as DNA: TGTGCCAGCAGCTTTAAAGGGACAGGGAGCGGGGAGACCCAGTACTTC.

The rearrangement uses TRBV6-4 and TRBJ2-3; TRBD2 aligns across 8 bases. Germline V lookup: CDR1 MRHNA, CDR2 SNTAGT. The CDR3 covers 15 residues. V lost 4 bases and J lost 6; bases outside the gene matches: 9. CDR3 nucleotides: TGTGCCAGCAGTGCCCGGGCGGGAGGAGAGGATACGCAGTATTTT. It is translated as CASSARAGGEDTQYF.

As regards this clone: Other nucleotide sequences in the sample specify the same CDR3. The J gene is TRBJ2-3, the V gene TRBV30, with D perhaps matching TRBD1 (6 bases). The germline V and J ends were trimmed by 0 bases and 3 bases, with 7 bases remaining between them. The CDR3 sequence is 13 residues long. CDR1 and CDR2 from the germline V gene are GTSNPN and SVGIG (reference sequence). In DNA form, the CDR3 reads TGTGCCTGGAGTGTAGGGGGTACAGATACGCAGTATTTT. It codes for CAWSVGGTDTQYF.

The chain joins TRBV5-1 to TRBJ2-4; 8 bases map to TRBD1. CDR1 is SGHRS, CDR2 YFSETQ, per germline. With 4 bases clipped from V and 4 bases from J, the junction kept 10 bases outside the gene matches. The CDR3 is 16 residues long. The CDR3 here is CASSLPSTGEKNIQYF. DNA of the CDR3: TGCGCCAGCAGCCTACCGTCGACAGGGGAGAAAAACATTCAGTACTTC. Using reference TRBV5-1 and TRBJ2-4 for the parts outside the CDR3, the full variable domain is KAGVTQTPRYLIKTRGQQVTLSCSPISGHRSVSWYQQTPGQGLQFLFEYFSETQRNKGNFPGRFSGRQFSNSRSEMNVSTLELGDSALYLCASSLPSTGEKNIQYFGAGTRLSVL.

This clone was seen just once. The chain recombines TRBV28 with TRBJ2-7, with 11 bases aligning to TRBD1. Germline V CDR1 and CDR2: MDHEN, SYDVKM. The CDR3 totals 15 residues. The trim removed 6 bases at V and 2 bases at J, leaving 6 bases unmatched. The CDR3 bases are TGTGCCAGCAGCCAGGGGACAGGGGGGACCTACGAGCAGTACTTC. Translating gives CASSQGTGGTYEQYF.